These 26 T cell receptor beta chains originate from one sample sequenced in a study of blood T cell repertoires in COVID-19. Some clones are missing from TCRdb's copy, which holds only in-frame ones; the method was immunoSEQ multiplex PCR. The sample has roughly 300,000 clones; roughly 86% are singletons. The material sequenced was PBMCs or T cells enriched from blood (not recorded which). These receptors were collected from a woman aged 30 to 39 who had recovered from COVID-19.

The chain couples TRBV3-1 (or the pseudogene TRBV3-2) to TRBJ2-7; 7 positions agree with TRBD2. The germline V gene encodes CDR1 LGHDT and CDR2 YNNKEL (reference sequence). CDR3 size: 16 residues. V was clipped by 3 bases and J by 2 bases; unmatched bases: 10. As DNA, the CDR3 is TGTGCCAGCAGCCATCGTGGGGGGGTTTTCCCCTACGAGCAGTACTTC. Translated, it gives CASSHRGGVFPYEQYF.

The chain employs TRBV4-1 and TRBJ1-5, with TRBD1 matching over 8 bases. The germline CDR1 and CDR2 sequences are MGHRA and YSYEKL. J gave up 3 bases and V 0 bases, and 7 bases lay outside the gene matches. The CDR3 runs to 17 residues. CDR3 residues: CASSQDPQGATNQPQHF. CDR3 coding DNA: TGCGCCAGCAGCCAAGATCCTCAGGGGGCGACCAATCAGCCCCAGCATTTT.

This sequence joins TRBV4-3 and TRBJ1-2; D not resolved. The V gene's germline CDR1 is LGHNA and CDR2 YSLEER. V was cut by 1 base and J by 8 bases, with 14 bases left in between. The CDR3 is 14 residues long. The CDR3: CASSQGRLRDGYTF. The CDR3, as DNA: TGCGCCAGCAGCCAAGGCAGGCTTCGCGACGGCTACACCTTC.

The chain's CDR3 is CASSPEGGGYGGYTF. The CDR3 DNA follows: TGTGCCAGCAGCCCTGAGGGCGGGGGCTATGGTGGCTACACCTTC. J is TRBJ1-2 and V is TRBV5-6; perhaps TRBD1 as D (6 bases). In germline, CDR1 is SGHDT, CDR2 YYEEEE. Trimming left V 4 bases short and J 7 bases short, with 20 bases between. The CDR3 has 15 residues.

V is TRBV5-8 and J is TRBJ1-1, with D possibly being TRBD1 (6 bases). Looked up from germline, CDR1 is SGHTS and CDR2 is YDEGEE. There are 13 residues in the CDR3. Trimming pared 0 bases from V and 6 bases from J, leaving 9 bases between. CDR3 region: CASSLDRAAEAFF. CDR3 nucleotide sequence: TGTGCCAGCAGCTTGGACAGGGCCGCTGAAGCTTTCTTT.

V gene TRBV29-1 combines with J gene TRBJ1-2; 7 bases are shared with TRBD1. The germline CDR1 and CDR2 sequences are SQVTM and ANQGSEA. The junction had 3 bases not matched to a gene; V was cut back by 8 bases and J by 3 bases. CDR3 length: 11 residues. Written as DNA, the CDR3 is TGCAGCTTCGGGACAGACTATGGCTACACCTTC. As protein: CSFGTDYGYTF.

The chain uses TRBV5-1 and TRBJ2-5; 7 bases match TRBD2. Germline CDR1 reads SGHRS; CDR2 reads YFSETQ. The CDR3 is 14 amino acids. Trimming took 0 bases from V and 3 from J; bases not matched to a gene: 2. CDR3 in amino acids: CASSLAGLEETQYF. In DNA, the CDR3 is TGCGCCAGCAGCTTGGCCGGACTAGAAGAGACCCAGTACTTC.

This clone was detected only once. The CDR3 sequence: CASSIQGGGPNTEAFF. DNA for the CDR3: TGTGCCAGTAGTATACAAGGGGGTGGACCGAACACTGAAGCTTTCTTT. The rearrangement joins TRBV19 to TRBJ1-1, with D perhaps TRBD1 (6 bases). V shed 2 bases and J shed 1 base, with 14 bases lying between them. The CDR3 is made up of 16 amino acids. From germline, CDR1 is LNHDA and CDR2 SQIVND (reference sequence).

This chain joins TRBV14 and TRBJ2-2; the D gene is possibly TRBD1 (6 bases). This CDR3 is built from 17 residues. V was shortened by 4 bases and J by 5 bases, with 20 bases between the two germline ends. Per germline, CDR1 SGHDN and CDR2 FVKESK. The CDR3 bases are TGTGCCAGCAGCCCGCATGGGGGCGCGGTGAGAACCGGGGAGCTGTTTTTT. Translating it yields CASSPHGGAVRTGELFF.

This clone occurred once. The CDR3 loop is CASSSLPGGVNSPLHF. CDR3 nucleotides: TGTGCCAGCAGTTCTCTCCCGGGGGGGGTTAATTCACCCCTCCACTTT. The chain couples TRBV27 to TRBJ1-6; D is perhaps TRBD1 (5 bases). Trimming left V 4 bases short and J 6 bases short, with 16 bases between. Germline V gene sequence: CDR1 MNHEY, CDR2 SMNVEV (reference sequence). There are 16 residues in the CDR3.

This chain connects TRBV5-5 to TRBJ1-2, with D possibly being TRBD1 (6 bases). Trimming stripped 4 bases from V and 6 bases from J, with 19 bases between. This CDR3 region has 15 residues. The germline gives CDR1 SGHKS, CDR2 YYEKEE (reference sequence). CDR3 coding DNA: TGTGCCAGCAGCCTCAGCGGGGGCGCCCCGGATGGCTACACCTTC. Its translation: CASSLSGGAPDGYTF.

This chain links TRBV19 with TRBJ2-1; TRBD2 aligns across 7 bases. In germline, CDR1 is LNHDA, CDR2 SQIVND (reference sequence). V trimming: 11 bases; J trimming: 8 bases; junction bases outside the gene matches: 9. There are 12 residues in the CDR3. The CDR3 DNA is TGTGCCGTGGGACTAAAGTCCGATGAGCAGTTCTTC. Translation gives CAVGLKSDEQFF.

The rearrangement uses TRBV13 and TRBJ2-2; D unresolved. Germline-derived CDR1 and CDR2 are PRHDT and FYEKMQ (reference sequence). The CDR3 is made up of 15 amino acids. Trimming pared 2 bases from V and 3 bases from J, leaving 10 bases between. DNA of the CDR3: TGTGCCAGCAGCTTACCCCACCGGGACACCGGGGAGCTGTTTTTT. Amino acid sequence: CASSLPHRDTGELFF.

This clone was seen just once. CDR3 sequence: CASEGQGANYGYTF. The CDR3 bases are TGTGCCAGTGAGGGACAGGGGGCGAACTATGGCTACACCTTC. This rearrangement joins TRBV19 to TRBJ1-2; the match to TRBD1 covers 12 bases. Losses at the gene ends were 8 bases for V and 2 bases for J; bases not matched to a gene: 3. The CDR3 is made up of 14 amino acids. Germline CDR1 reads LNHDA; CDR2 reads SQIVND (reference sequence).

J is TRBJ2-2 and V is TRBV4-1; D is ambiguous. The CDR3 has 15 residues. Trimming took 4 bases from V and 5 from J, leaving 14 bases between them. Looked up from germline, CDR1 is MGHRA and CDR2 is YSYEKL. The DNA for the CDR3 is TGCGCCAGCAGCCCCGGCGGTGTCTCGACCGGGGAGCTGTTTTTT. Translating gives CASSPGGVSTGELFF.

For this clone: Mismatch with germline at one junction end may stem from a read error. V and J are TRBV7-7 and TRBJ1-3; D gene uncertain. The CDR3 length is 15 residues. In germline, CDR1 is SSHAT, CDR2 FNYEAQ (reference sequence). The CDR3 bases are TGTGCTAGCAGCTTAGATTACACATCTGGAAACACCATATATTTT. Protein sequence: CASSLDYTSGNTIYF.

CDR3 bases: TGTGCCAGCGGCAACAGGGGGCCTGGAAACACCATATATTTT. Its protein product is CASGNRGPGNTIYF. This chain uses TRBV6-5 with TRBJ1-3; TRBD1 matches at 9 bases. With V trimmed by 8 bases and J by 2 bases, 4 bases remained unmatched. The CDR3 length is 14 residues. Germline V lookup: CDR1 MNHEY, CDR2 SVGAGI.

The chain links TRBV11-2 to TRBJ2-3, with 9 positions matching TRBD2. V was pared by 5 bases and J by 3 bases, with 12 bases of the junction left unmatched. The CDR3 is 17 residues long. Per the germline V gene, CDR1 is SGHAT and CDR2 is FQNNGV. CDR3 DNA sequence: TGTGCCAGCAGCCGGAACTCGGGCGGGGGGGCGACAGATACGCAGTATTTT. It is translated as CASSRNSGGGATDTQYF.

This clone came up a few times. V and J are TRBV4-1 and TRBJ1-3, with D possibly matching TRBD1 (6 bases). This CDR3 contains 16 residues. The germline V and J ends were trimmed by 3 bases and 4 bases, with 16 bases remaining between them. CDR1 and CDR2 from the germline V gene are MGHRA and YSYEKL. The CDR3 DNA reads TGCGCCAGCAGCCAGGGTCGGGTAGGGGGAGGAAACACCATATATTTT. This gives the protein CASSQGRVGGGNTIYF.

CDR3 nucleotide sequence: TGTGCCAGCAGTGAATGGGCCCTGGGCACCGGGGAGCTGTTTTTT. Amino acids: CASSEWALGTGELFF. This chain uses TRBV6-1 with TRBJ2-2; D is uncertain. V was cut by 2 bases and J by 4 bases, with 11 bases left in between. The CDR3 extends over 15 amino acids. Germline V lookup: CDR1 MNHNS, CDR2 SASEGT.

The chain employs TRBV5-6 and TRBJ1-5; D gene uncertain. The CDR3 covers 15 residues. CDR1 is SGHDT, CDR2 YYEEEE, per germline. The V gene lost 0 bases and the J gene lost 3 bases, with 10 bases spanning the gap. In nucleotides, the CDR3 is TGTGCCAGCAGCTTGGGGGTGGGCCTCAATCAGCCCCAGCATTTT. Amino acid sequence: CASSLGVGLNQPQHF.

J is TRBJ1-1 and V is TRBV6-5; the match to TRBD1 covers 11 bases. V dropped 8 bases and J dropped 4; count of bases not matched to a gene: 9. There are 15 residues in the CDR3. Germline V lookup: CDR1 MNHEY, CDR2 SVGAGI. The CDR3 DNA is TGTGCCAGCGATGGACAGGGGGCAAGTGTCACTGAAGCTTTCTTT. As protein: CASDGQGASVTEAFF.

The chain recombines TRBV20-1 with TRBJ1-1; a possible D gene is TRBD1 (5 bases). In germline, CDR1 is DFQATT, CDR2 SNEGSKA (reference sequence). There are 11 residues in the CDR3. V lost 3 bases to trimming and J lost 7 bases, with 9 bases between them. CDR3 sequence: CSARAGIEAFF. DNA for the CDR3: TGCAGTGCTAGGGCAGGGATTGAAGCTTTCTTT.

The chain recombines TRBV5-8 with TRBJ2-5, with 11 bases fitting TRBD1. This CDR3 region has 15 residues. J lost 4 bases, V lost 0 bases, and 2 bases had no gene match. Per the germline V gene, CDR1 is SGHTS and CDR2 is YDEGEE. CDR3: CASSLGTGGLETQYF. The CDR3 DNA follows: TGTGCCAGCAGCTTGGGGACAGGGGGCTTAGAGACCCAGTACTTC.

The rearrangement joins TRBV19 to TRBJ1-5; a weak D match, TRBD1 (6 bases). Per germline, CDR1 LNHDA and CDR2 SQIVND (reference sequence). V gave up 5 bases and J gave up 4 bases, with 9 bases separating them. The CDR3 has 13 residues. CDR3 nucleotides: TGTGCCAGTAGTTACAGGGATAATCAGCCCCAGCATTTT. This codes for CASSYRDNQPQHF.

The J gene is TRBJ2-7, the V gene TRBV6-5; 7 bases match TRBD1. The CDR3 extends over 16 amino acids. Germline V gene data show CDR1 as MNHEY and CDR2 as SVGAGI. The junction had 10 bases not matched to a gene; V was cut back by 3 bases and J by 2 bases. This chain's CDR3 is CASSYMYRDRTYEQYF. In DNA form, the CDR3 reads TGTGCCAGCAGTTATATGTACCGGGACAGAACCTACGAGCAGTACTTC.